A selection of T cell receptor beta chains follows, all from one sample in a study of blood T cell repertoires in COVID-19. Sequenced by immunoSEQ multiplex PCR; TCRdb stores in-frame clones only, minus some. The table includes more than 300,000 clones, roughly 85% detected once. Sequencing was carried out using PBMCs or T cells enriched from blood (not recorded which). Receptors originate from a woman aged 25-40 years who had recovered from COVID-19. CDR3s include the opening cysteine and the closing phenylalanine or tryptophan. The D gene is left open where the match is weak. Size is omitted from some rows. Given values are once, few, many or a class for expanded clones.

j_call: TRBJ2-5
d_call: TRBD2
clone_size: few
v_call: TRBV4-2
cdr3_aa: CASSQDLTAGPSKETQYF
cdr3_nt: TGTGCCAGCAGCCAAGATTTAACAGCGGGACCTTCCAAAGAGACCCAGTACTTC

j_call: TRBJ1-5
d_call: .
clone_size: .
v_call: TRBV3-1/TRBV3-2
cdr3_aa: CASSQDRGQPQHF
cdr3_nt: TGTGCCAGCAGCCAAGATCGTGGCCAGCCCCAGCATTTT

j_call: TRBJ1-2
d_call: .
clone_size: .
v_call: TRBV15
cdr3_aa: CATSLTAGGGGSYTF
cdr3_nt: TGTGCCACCAGCCTCACCGCCGGCGGGGGGGGATCATACACCTTC

j_call: TRBJ1-1
d_call: .
clone_size: .
v_call: TRBV4-2
cdr3_aa: CASSSGTLNTEAFF
cdr3_nt: TGTGCCAGCAGCTCCGGGACACTGAACACTGAAGCTTTCTTT

j_call: TRBJ2-5
d_call: TRBD2
clone_size: .
v_call: TRBV19
cdr3_aa: CASSIDRLAGRETQYF
cdr3_nt: TGTGCCAGTAGTATAGACCGACTAGCGGGGCGGGAGACCCAGTACTTC

j_call: TRBJ2-7
d_call: .
clone_size: .
v_call: TRBV6-1
cdr3_aa: CASSDAGFHEQYF
cdr3_nt: TGTGCCAGCAGTGATGCAGGGTTCCACGAGCAGTACTTC

j_call: TRBJ1-1
d_call: .
clone_size: .
v_call: TRBV30
cdr3_aa: CAWRGRKNTEAFF
cdr3_nt: TGTGCCTGGAGGGGCCGGAAGAACACTGAAGCTTTCTTT

j_call: TRBJ1-1
d_call: TRBD1
clone_size: .
v_call: TRBV18
cdr3_aa: CASSPRDRATEAFF
cdr3_nt: TGTGCCAGCTCACCACGGGACAGGGCCACTGAAGCTTTCTTT

j_call: TRBJ1-4
d_call: TRBD1
clone_size: .
v_call: TRBV5-1
cdr3_aa: CASSLAGTGHEKLFF
cdr3_nt: TGCGCCAGCAGCTTGGCAGGGACAGGGCATGAAAAACTGTTTTTT

j_call: TRBJ2-7
d_call: TRBD1
clone_size: once
v_call: TRBV27
cdr3_aa: CASSPLTGSYEQYF
cdr3_nt: TGTGCCAGCAGTCCGTTGACAGGGTCCTACGAGCAGTACTTC

j_call: TRBJ1-2
d_call: .
clone_size: .
v_call: TRBV5-1
cdr3_aa: CASGGGLGGYTF
cdr3_nt: TGCGCCAGCGGGGGCGGCCTCGGTGGCTACACCTTC

j_call: TRBJ1-4
d_call: .
clone_size: .
v_call: TRBV6-1
cdr3_aa: CASSEAGRKELFF
cdr3_nt: TGTGCCAGCAGTGAAGCTGGCAGGAAAGAACTGTTTTTT

j_call: TRBJ1-4
d_call: .
clone_size: few
v_call: TRBV21-1
cdr3_aa: CASSTGTGGLREKLFF
cdr3_nt: TGTGCCAGCAGTACCGGGACAGGGGGCTTACGGGAAAAACTGTTTTTT

j_call: TRBJ1-6
d_call: TRBD1
clone_size: once
v_call: TRBV6-2/TRBV6-3
cdr3_aa: CASSSPGQRNSPLHF
cdr3_nt: TGTGCCAGCAGTTCCCCGGGACAGCGGAATTCACCCCTCCACTTT

j_call: TRBJ1-5
d_call: .
clone_size: once
v_call: TRBV6-2/TRBV6-3
cdr3_aa: CASSYYRGNQPQHF
cdr3_nt: TGTGCCAGCAGTTACTACCGGGGGAATCAGCCCCAGCATTTT

j_call: TRBJ1-1
d_call: TRBD1
clone_size: .
v_call: TRBV5-8
cdr3_aa: CASSRGQGTSEAFF
cdr3_nt: TGTGCCAGCAGCCGAGGACAGGGAACGTCTGAAGCTTTCTTT

j_call: TRBJ1-2
d_call: TRBD1
clone_size: .
v_call: TRBV5-1
cdr3_aa: CASSLAGTGDAVTQGYTF
cdr3_nt: TGCGCCAGCAGCTTGGCCGGGACAGGGGACGCCGTGACCCAGGGCTACACCTTC

j_call: TRBJ2-7
d_call: .
clone_size: .
v_call: TRBV4-1
cdr3_aa: CASSQERRGLGFEQYF
cdr3_nt: TGCGCCAGCAGCCAAGAACGCCGGGGATTAGGATTCGAGCAGTACTTC

j_call: TRBJ1-1
d_call: .
clone_size: .
v_call: TRBV29-1
cdr3_aa: CSVGSRGTEAFF
cdr3_nt: TGCAGCGTTGGAAGTAGGGGGACTGAAGCTTTCTTT

j_call: TRBJ2-2
d_call: .
clone_size: .
v_call: TRBV11-3
cdr3_aa: CASSTTGTENTGELFF
cdr3_nt: TGTGCCAGCAGCACTACAGGGACGGAGAACACCGGGGAGCTGTTTTTT

j_call: TRBJ1-1
d_call: .
clone_size: .
v_call: TRBV19
cdr3_aa: CASSRTEVTEAFF
cdr3_nt: TGTGCCAGTAGTAGGACTGAGGTGACTGAAGCTTTCTTT

j_call: TRBJ1-2
d_call: .
clone_size: .
v_call: TRBV7-9
cdr3_aa: CASSLSMKEGYTF
cdr3_nt: TGTGCCAGCAGCTTAAGTATGAAGGAGGGCTACACCTTC

j_call: TRBJ1-2
d_call: TRBD1
clone_size: .
v_call: TRBV4-1
cdr3_aa: CASSHMTGVPGRGYTF
cdr3_nt: TGCGCCAGCAGCCACATGACAGGGGTTCCCGGTAGGGGCTACACCTTC

j_call: TRBJ1-2
d_call: .
clone_size: .
v_call: TRBV9
cdr3_aa: CASSVNAGKGGYTF
cdr3_nt: TGTGCCAGCAGCGTAAATGCGGGGAAGGGAGGCTACACCTTC

j_call: TRBJ1-6
d_call: .
clone_size: .
v_call: TRBV7-2
cdr3_aa: CASSLGFEGSPLHF
cdr3_nt: TGTGCCAGCAGCTTGGGGTTTGAGGGAAGCCCCCTCCACTTT

j_call: TRBJ1-4
d_call: .
clone_size: few
v_call: TRBV5-1
cdr3_aa: CASSFGGSTNEKLFF
cdr3_nt: TGCGCCAGCAGCTTTGGAGGGAGCACTAATGAAAAACTGTTTTTT

j_call: TRBJ2-1
d_call: TRBD2
clone_size: .
v_call: TRBV2
cdr3_aa: CASSALSGGNEQFF
cdr3_nt: TGTGCCAGCAGCGCCCTTAGCGGGGGGAATGAGCAGTTCTTC

j_call: TRBJ1-5
d_call: .
clone_size: .
v_call: TRBV5-6
cdr3_aa: CASSFRGSNQPQHF
cdr3_nt: TGTGCCAGCAGCTTCCGGGGGAGCAATCAGCCCCAGCATTTT

j_call: TRBJ1-2
d_call: .
clone_size: .
v_call: TRBV6-6
cdr3_aa: CASSYRGELGGYTF
cdr3_nt: TGTGCCAGCAGTTACCGGGGGGAGTTGGGTGGCTACACCTTC

j_call: TRBJ1-1
d_call: TRBD1
clone_size: .
v_call: TRBV5-1
cdr3_aa: CASLPGQAINTEAFF
cdr3_nt: TGCGCCAGTCTTCCAGGACAGGCGATTAACACTGAAGCTTTCTTT

j_call: TRBJ2-1
d_call: .
clone_size: once
v_call: TRBV9
cdr3_aa: CASSVDRGRNEQFF
cdr3_nt: TGTGCCAGCAGCGTAGATAGGGGGAGAAATGAGCAGTTCTTC

j_call: TRBJ1-1
d_call: .
clone_size: .
v_call: TRBV7-9
cdr3_aa: CASSYGGALTEAFF
cdr3_nt: TGTGCCAGCAGCTATGGGGGGGCGTTAACTGAAGCTTTCTTT

j_call: TRBJ1-2
d_call: TRBD1
clone_size: .
v_call: TRBV29-1
cdr3_aa: CSVGDRASLNYGYTF
cdr3_nt: TGCAGCGTTGGGGACAGGGCCTCTCTTAACTATGGCTACACCTTC

j_call: TRBJ2-1
d_call: .
clone_size: .
v_call: TRBV6-5
cdr3_aa: CASSYNSYNEQFF
cdr3_nt: TGTGCCAGCAGTTATAACAGCTACAATGAGCAGTTCTTC

j_call: TRBJ2-7
d_call: TRBD2
clone_size: .
v_call: TRBV29-1
cdr3_aa: CSVGGGGEISYEQYF
cdr3_nt: TGCAGCGTTGGTGGCGGGGGGGAAATCTCCTACGAGCAGTACTTC

j_call: TRBJ1-2
d_call: .
clone_size: .
v_call: TRBV30
cdr3_aa: CACRWEALSGYTF
cdr3_nt: TGTGCCTGCCGGTGGGAGGCTTTGAGTGGCTACACCTTC

j_call: TRBJ2-3
d_call: TRBD2
clone_size: once
v_call: TRBV5-6
cdr3_aa: CASSLRAGGADTQYF
cdr3_nt: TGTGCCAGCAGCTTGAGGGCGGGGGGCGCAGATACGCAGTATTTT

j_call: TRBJ1-2
d_call: TRBD1
clone_size: once
v_call: TRBV19
cdr3_aa: CATKPGQANYGYTF
cdr3_nt: TGTGCCACCAAGCCGGGACAGGCTAACTATGGCTACACCTTC

j_call: TRBJ2-5
d_call: .
clone_size: .
v_call: TRBV7-2
cdr3_aa: CASSLSLGMLGETQYF
cdr3_nt: TGTGCCAGCAGCTTAAGTCTCGGGATGTTGGGAGAGACCCAGTACTTC

j_call: TRBJ1-3
d_call: .
clone_size: .
v_call: TRBV9
cdr3_aa: CASSEGGSRNTIYF
cdr3_nt: TGTGCCAGCAGCGAAGGGGGTTCGAGGAACACCATATATTTT

j_call: TRBJ2-5
d_call: TRBD1
clone_size: .
v_call: TRBV5-1
cdr3_aa: CASSLAPGQGALETQYF
cdr3_nt: TGCGCCAGCAGCTTGGCACCGGGACAGGGGGCATTGGAGACCCAGTACTTC

j_call: TRBJ1-1
d_call: TRBD1
clone_size: .
v_call: TRBV11-3
cdr3_aa: CASSLGQGASNTEAFF
cdr3_nt: TGTGCCAGCAGCTTGGGACAGGGGGCCTCAAACACTGAAGCTTTCTTT

j_call: TRBJ2-3
d_call: .
clone_size: .
v_call: TRBV9
cdr3_aa: CASSVGPPGDTQYF
cdr3_nt: TGTGCCAGCAGCGTAGGACCTCCAGGAGATACGCAGTATTTT

j_call: TRBJ2-7
d_call: TRBD2
clone_size: few
v_call: TRBV4-1
cdr3_aa: CASSQSGGEQYF
cdr3_nt: TGCGCCAGCAGCCAGTCGGGAGGGGAGCAGTACTTC

j_call: TRBJ1-5
d_call: .
clone_size: .
v_call: TRBV9
cdr3_aa: CASSADEGAPQHF
cdr3_nt: TGTGCCAGCAGCGCAGACGAGGGTGCGCCCCAGCATTTT

j_call: TRBJ1-4
d_call: .
clone_size: .
v_call: TRBV19
cdr3_aa: CASSGGGEKLFF
cdr3_nt: TGTGCCAGTAGCGGCGGCGGTGAAAAACTGTTTTTT

j_call: TRBJ1-1
d_call: .
clone_size: .
v_call: TRBV18
cdr3_aa: CASSDSNTEAFF
cdr3_nt: TGTGCCAGCTCAGACAGTAACACTGAAGCTTTCTTT

j_call: TRBJ2-2
d_call: .
clone_size: .
v_call: TRBV30
cdr3_aa: CAWSDQGLGELFF
cdr3_nt: TGTGCCTGGAGTGACCAGGGGCTCGGGGAGCTGTTTTTT

j_call: TRBJ2-7
d_call: TRBD1
clone_size: few
v_call: TRBV6-1
cdr3_aa: CASSDRGQGKGEQYF
cdr3_nt: TGTGCCAGCAGTGACAGGGGACAGGGTAAGGGCGAGCAGTACTTC

j_call: TRBJ1-1
d_call: .
clone_size: .
v_call: TRBV6-1
cdr3_aa: CASSEWVWGVNTEAFF
cdr3_nt: TGTGCCAGCAGTGAATGGGTGTGGGGAGTGAACACTGAAGCTTTCTTT

j_call: TRBJ1-2
d_call: .
clone_size: once
v_call: TRBV28
cdr3_aa: CASSFLGGGGYTF
cdr3_nt: TGTGCCAGCAGTTTCCTAGGGGGTGGTGGCTACACCTTC

j_call: TRBJ1-1
d_call: .
clone_size: .
v_call: TRBV5-8
cdr3_aa: CASSPDTNTEAFF
cdr3_nt: TGTGCCAGCAGTCCGGACACAAACACTGAAGCTTTCTTT